A selection of T cell receptor beta chains follows, all from one sample in a study of T cell clones after liver transplantation. Profiled with immunoSEQ multiplex PCR; TCRdb holds only in-frame clones, not every one. The sample has around 7,500 clones; about three quarters are singletons. Sequencing was performed on CD8+ T cells from blood, taken before liver transplant. The receptors come from a human donor who received a liver transplant. CDR3s include the opening cysteine and the closing phenylalanine or tryptophan. Each record gives: J gene, V gene, clone size, D gene, CDR3 DNA, CDR3 protein. D genes are given only for firm matches. Clone size is given for some rows only: seen once, a few or many times, or a class if the clone is expanded.

j_gene: TRBJ1-6
v_gene: TRBV28
abundance: -
d_gene: -
CDR3nt: TGTGCCAGCACCAATCACCGGGTAGATTCACCCCTCCACTTT
CDR3aa: CASTNHRVDSPLHF

j_gene: TRBJ2-1
v_gene: TRBV18
abundance: -
d_gene: TRBD1
CDR3nt: TGTGCCAGCTCACCCTCTGGACAGGGGGCGCGGGACAATGAGCAGTTCTTC
CDR3aa: CASSPSGQGARDNEQFF

j_gene: TRBJ2-7
v_gene: TRBV28
abundance: -
d_gene: TRBD1
CDR3nt: TGTGCCAGCAGTTTGACCGGCCTAAGCTGGGACAGTCGCTACGAGCAGTACTTC
CDR3aa: CASSLTGLSWDSRYEQYF

j_gene: TRBJ1-1
v_gene: TRBV19
abundance: -
d_gene: TRBD1
CDR3nt: TGTGCCAGTAGTATCTGGACAGGGGGTGAGAGTTGGACTGAAGCTTTCTTT
CDR3aa: CASSIWTGGESWTEAFF

j_gene: TRBJ2-1
v_gene: TRBV5-4
abundance: -
d_gene: TRBD2
CDR3nt: TGTGCCAGCAGCTTGGTAGCGGGGCCCTACAATGAGCAGTTCTTC
CDR3aa: CASSLVAGPYNEQFF

j_gene: TRBJ2-3
v_gene: TRBV9
abundance: -
d_gene: -
CDR3nt: TGTGCCAGCAGCCCAACGAGGGATACGCAGTATTTT
CDR3aa: CASSPTRDTQYF

j_gene: TRBJ2-5
v_gene: TRBV2
abundance: -
d_gene: TRBD2
CDR3nt: TGTGCCAGCAGCTCAACCTCCGGGACTAGCGGGGGTCCGGGCACCCAGTACTTC
CDR3aa: CASSSTSGTSGGPGTQYF

j_gene: TRBJ2-1
v_gene: TRBV25-1
abundance: -
d_gene: TRBD1
CDR3nt: TGTGCCAGCAGTGCCCCAGGGGGCAATGAGCAGTTCTTC
CDR3aa: CASSAPGGNEQFF

j_gene: TRBJ1-1
v_gene: TRBV30
abundance: -
d_gene: -
CDR3nt: TGTGCCTGGAGTGTACTAGGGGGAAGAACGGGGACTGAAGCTTTCTTT
CDR3aa: CAWSVLGGRTGTEAFF

j_gene: TRBJ1-1
v_gene: TRBV30
abundance: -
d_gene: -
CDR3nt: TGTGCCTGGAGTGTGGCACGTAACACTGAAGCTTTCTTT
CDR3aa: CAWSVARNTEAFF

j_gene: TRBJ1-1
v_gene: TRBV28
abundance: -
d_gene: -
CDR3nt: TGTGCCAGCAGTCTCCGACAGACGTTGAACACTGAAGCTTTCTTT
CDR3aa: CASSLRQTLNTEAFF

j_gene: TRBJ1-4
v_gene: TRBV19
abundance: medium-sized
d_gene: TRBD1
CDR3nt: TGTGCCAGCCAATCCCGGGACAGGATTGAAAAACTGTTTTTT
CDR3aa: CASQSRDRIEKLFF

j_gene: TRBJ1-2
v_gene: TRBV6-5
abundance: few
d_gene: -
CDR3nt: TGTGCCAGCAGTCACCAAGGAGGGAAGGACGGCTACACCTTC
CDR3aa: CASSHQGGKDGYTF

j_gene: TRBJ1-5
v_gene: TRBV7-8
abundance: few
d_gene: TRBD1
CDR3nt: TGTGCCAGCAGCTTAATCAGGGGGCAACAGCCCCAGCATTTT
CDR3aa: CASSLIRGQQPQHF

j_gene: TRBJ2-1
v_gene: TRBV19
abundance: -
d_gene: -
CDR3nt: TGTGCCAGTAGTATCGGAAAAGGGAAGCTAAGCTCCTACAATGAGCAGTTCTTC
CDR3aa: CASSIGKGKLSSYNEQFF

j_gene: TRBJ2-6
v_gene: TRBV19
abundance: -
d_gene: TRBD1
CDR3nt: TGTGCCAGTAGTATATCCGGGACAGGGAGTTCCGTCCTGACTTTC
CDR3aa: CASSISGTGSSVLTF

j_gene: TRBJ2-1
v_gene: TRBV19
abundance: -
d_gene: TRBD2
CDR3nt: TGTGCCAGTAGTACCCACCCACTAGCGGGAGTTTCTAGTGAGCAGTTCTTC
CDR3aa: CASSTHPLAGVSSEQFF